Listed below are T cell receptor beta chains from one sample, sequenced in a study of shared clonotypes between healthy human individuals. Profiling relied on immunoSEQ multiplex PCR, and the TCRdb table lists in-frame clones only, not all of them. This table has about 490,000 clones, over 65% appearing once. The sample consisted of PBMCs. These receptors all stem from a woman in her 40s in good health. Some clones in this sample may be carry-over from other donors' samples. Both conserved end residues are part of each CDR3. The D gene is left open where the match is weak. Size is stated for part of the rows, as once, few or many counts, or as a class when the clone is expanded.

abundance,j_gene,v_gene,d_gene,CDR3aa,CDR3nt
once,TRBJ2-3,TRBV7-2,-,CASRPLGPYTDTQYF,TGTGCCAGCAGGCCCCTAGGGCCGTACACAGATACGCAGTATTTT
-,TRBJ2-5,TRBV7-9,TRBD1,CASRVGQGPQETQYF,TGTGCCAGCAGGGTAGGACAGGGCCCACAAGAGACCCAGTACTTC
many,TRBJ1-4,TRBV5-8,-,CASSSDKGEKLFF,TGTGCCAGCAGCTCGGACAAAGGGGAAAAACTGTTTTTT
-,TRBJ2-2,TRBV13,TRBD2,CASSAGGNTGELFF,TGTGCCAGCAGCGCGGGAGGCAACACCGGGGAGCTGTTTTTT
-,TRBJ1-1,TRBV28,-,CASSLSQHYPRQTLLGAFF,TGTGCCAGCAGTTTATCGCAGCATTACCCCCGACAGACCCTTCTCGGGGCTTTCTTT
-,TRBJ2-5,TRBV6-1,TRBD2,CASSRGGRTQETQYF,TGTGCCAGCAGTCGGGGAGGGCGGACCCAAGAGACCCAGTACTTC
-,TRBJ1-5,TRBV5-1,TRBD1,CASSPGGQTGNQPQHF,TGCGCCAGCAGCCCAGGGGGGCAGACCGGCAATCAGCCCCAGCATTTT
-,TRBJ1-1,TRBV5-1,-,CASSQNERTEAFF,TGCGCCAGCAGTCAGAATGAGCGTACTGAAGCTTTCTTT
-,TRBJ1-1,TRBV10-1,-,CASSDSHQNTEAFF,TGCGCCAGCAGTGATTCACACCAGAACACTGAAGCTTTCTTT
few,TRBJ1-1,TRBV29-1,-,CSAGLQGTEAFF,TGCAGCGCAGGCTTACAGGGAACTGAAGCTTTCTTT
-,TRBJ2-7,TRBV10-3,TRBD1,CAISPGQNSYEQYF,TGTGCCATCAGCCCGGGACAGAACTCCTACGAGCAGTACTTC
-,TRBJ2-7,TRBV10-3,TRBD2,CAISPFAGASFEQYF,TGTGCCATCAGTCCCTTTGCGGGAGCTTCGTTCGAGCAGTACTTC
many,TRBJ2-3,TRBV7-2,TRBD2,CASSFGGSSNTQYF,TGTGCCAGCAGCTTTGGCGGGAGTTCCAATACGCAGTATTTT
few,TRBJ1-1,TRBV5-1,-,CASSLGDFEAFF,TGCGCCAGCAGCTTGGGCGACTTTGAAGCTTTCTTT
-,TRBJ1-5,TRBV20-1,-,CSARGPQPQHF,TGCAGTGCTAGAGGTCCTCAGCCCCAGCATTTT
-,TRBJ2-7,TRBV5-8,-,CASSLGSVGALHEQYF,TGTGCCAGCAGCTTGGGGTCGGTAGGGGCCCTCCACGAGCAGTACTTC
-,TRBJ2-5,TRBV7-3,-,CASSPGGEETQYF,TGTGCCAGCAGCCCGGGGGGCGAGGAGACCCAGTACTTC
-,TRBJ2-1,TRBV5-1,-,CASSPRQGGNNEQFF,TGCGCCAGCAGCCCCCGGCAGGGAGGCAACAATGAGCAGTTCTTC
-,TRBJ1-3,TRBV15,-,CATSRDAAGAGNTIYF,TGTGCCACCAGCAGAGATGCAGCAGGGGCTGGAAACACCATATATTTT
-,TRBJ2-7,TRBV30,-,CASSVPGSSYEQYF,TGTGCCTCGAGTGTACCAGGGAGCTCCTACGAGCAGTACTTC
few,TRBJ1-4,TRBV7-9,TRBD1,CASTKGKAGGDPNEKLFF,TGTGCCAGCACCAAGGGGAAAGCAGGGGGCGACCCGAATGAAAAACTGTTTTTT
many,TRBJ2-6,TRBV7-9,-,CASSARDSGANVLTF,TGTGCCAGCAGCGCCAGGGACTCTGGGGCCAACGTCCTGACTTTC
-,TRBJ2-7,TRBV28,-,CASSTGTPAYEQYF,TGTGCCAGCAGTACCGGGACACCAGCCTACGAGCAGTACTTC
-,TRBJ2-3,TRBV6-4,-,CASSDGSGDTDTQYF,TGTGCCAGCAGTGATGGGTCGGGAGACACAGATACGCAGTATTTT
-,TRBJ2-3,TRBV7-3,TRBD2,CASSPVAGGTDTQYF,TGTGCCAGCAGCCCCGTAGCGGGAGGGACAGATACGCAGTATTTT
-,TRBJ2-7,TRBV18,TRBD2,CASSPSTGTSGRASYEQYF,TGTGCCAGCTCACCATCAACTGGGACTAGCGGGAGAGCCTCCTACGAGCAGTACTTC
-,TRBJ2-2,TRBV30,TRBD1,CAWSTLGTGLGTGELFF,TGTGCCTGGAGTACCCTCGGGACAGGGTTGGGTACCGGGGAGCTGTTTTTT
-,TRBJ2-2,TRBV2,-,CASRQGANTGELFF,TGTGCCAGCAGACAGGGCGCGAACACCGGGGAGCTGTTTTTT
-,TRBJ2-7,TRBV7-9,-,CASSPQIRTYEQYF,TGTGCCAGCAGCCCCCAAATCCGTACCTACGAGCAGTACTTC
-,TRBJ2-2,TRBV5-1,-,CASSFRFPGELFF,TGCGCCAGCAGCTTCAGGTTCCCCGGGGAGCTGTTTTTT
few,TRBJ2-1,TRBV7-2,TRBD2,CASSWGLADEQFF,TGTGCCAGCAGCTGGGGACTAGCGGATGAGCAGTTCTTC
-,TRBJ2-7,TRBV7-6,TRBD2,CASSPITGTSDSYEQYF,TGTGCCAGCAGCCCCATAACCGGGACTAGCGACTCCTACGAGCAGTACTTC
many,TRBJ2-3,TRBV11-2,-,CASSQWGEFSTDTQYF,TGTGCCAGCAGCCAATGGGGGGAATTTAGCACAGATACGCAGTATTTT
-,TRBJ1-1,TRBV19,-,CASSPATGNTEAFF,TGTGCCAGTAGTCCGGCGACAGGGAACACTGAAGCTTTCTTT
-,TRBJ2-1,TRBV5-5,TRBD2,CASSNRGGLAGSYNEQFF,TGTGCCAGCAGCAACCGCGGCGGACTAGCGGGGTCTTACAATGAGCAGTTCTTC
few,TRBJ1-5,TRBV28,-,CASTKNPGGSNQPQHF,TGTGCCAGCACCAAAAACCCGGGGGGTAGCAATCAGCCCCAGCATTTT
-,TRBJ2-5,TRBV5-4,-,CASSFHQETQYF,TGTGCCAGCAGCTTCCACCAAGAGACCCAGTACTTC
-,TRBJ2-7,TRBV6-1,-,CASSETQGIRYEQYF,TGTGCCAGCAGTGAGACGCAGGGGATCAGGTACGAGCAGTACTTC
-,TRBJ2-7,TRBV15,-,CATSRVYRYEQYF,TGTGCCACCAGCAGAGTCTACAGATACGAGCAGTACTTC
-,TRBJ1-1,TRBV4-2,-,CASSQWWARTEAFF,TGTGCCAGCAGCCAATGGTGGGCACGCACTGAAGCTTTCTTT
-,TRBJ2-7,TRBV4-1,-,CASRRTGGISYEQYF,TGCGCCAGCAGACGAACGGGCGGGATCTCCTACGAGCAGTACTTC
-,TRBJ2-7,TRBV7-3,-,CASSRNPTDRQYF,TGTGCCAGCAGTCGCAACCCGACTGATAGGCAGTACTTC
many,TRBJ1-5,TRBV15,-,CATSRQGQDQPQHF,TGTGCCACCAGCAGACAGGGGCAGGATCAGCCCCAGCATTTT
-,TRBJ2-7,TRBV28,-,CASSLVQGNYEQYF,TGTGCCAGCAGTTTGGTACAGGGTAACTACGAGCAGTACTTC
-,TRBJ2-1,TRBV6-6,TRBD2,CASSYVRLAGANEQFF,TGTGCCAGCAGTTACGTAAGACTAGCGGGAGCAAATGAGCAGTTCTTC
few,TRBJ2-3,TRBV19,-,CASTGLPTDTQYF,TGTGCCAGCACTGGACTACCCACAGATACGCAGTATTTT
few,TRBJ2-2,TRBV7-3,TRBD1,CASSLRGGKGTGELFF,TGTGCCAGCAGCTTACGAGGGGGCAAGGGCACCGGGGAGCTGTTTTTT
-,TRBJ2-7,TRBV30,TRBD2,CAFFIAGESGEQYF,TGTGCCTTCTTTATAGCGGGAGAATCGGGGGAGCAGTACTTC
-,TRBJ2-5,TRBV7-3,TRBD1,CASSPGGDVKTQYF,TGTGCCAGCAGCCCAGGGGGAGACGTAAAGACCCAGTACTTC
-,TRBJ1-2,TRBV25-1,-,CASSEYGNGNYGYTF,TGTGCCAGCAGTGAATATGGGAACGGCAACTATGGCTACACCTTC
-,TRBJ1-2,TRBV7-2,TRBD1,CASSLTGQGLIGGYGYTF,TGTGCCAGCAGCTTGACCGGACAGGGCTTAATAGGGGGATATGGCTACACCTTC
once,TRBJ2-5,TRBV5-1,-,CASSAGETQYF,TGCGCCAGCAGCGCCGGGGAGACCCAGTACTTC
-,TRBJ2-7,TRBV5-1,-,CASSLVDLSSYEQYF,TGCGCCAGCAGCTTGGTGGACTTAAGCTCCTACGAGCAGTACTTC
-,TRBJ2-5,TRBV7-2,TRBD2,CASSPGTSGPQETQYF,TGTGCCAGCAGCCCCGGGACTAGCGGACCCCAAGAGACCCAGTACTTC
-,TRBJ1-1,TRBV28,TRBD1,CTSSEGQGRGALNTEAFF,TGTACCAGCAGTGAAGGACAGGGCAGGGGGGCGTTGAACACTGAAGCTTTCTTT
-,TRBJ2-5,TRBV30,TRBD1,CAWSVTGVLMEQYF,TGTGCCTGGAGTGTAACAGGGGTACTTATGGAGCAGTACTTC